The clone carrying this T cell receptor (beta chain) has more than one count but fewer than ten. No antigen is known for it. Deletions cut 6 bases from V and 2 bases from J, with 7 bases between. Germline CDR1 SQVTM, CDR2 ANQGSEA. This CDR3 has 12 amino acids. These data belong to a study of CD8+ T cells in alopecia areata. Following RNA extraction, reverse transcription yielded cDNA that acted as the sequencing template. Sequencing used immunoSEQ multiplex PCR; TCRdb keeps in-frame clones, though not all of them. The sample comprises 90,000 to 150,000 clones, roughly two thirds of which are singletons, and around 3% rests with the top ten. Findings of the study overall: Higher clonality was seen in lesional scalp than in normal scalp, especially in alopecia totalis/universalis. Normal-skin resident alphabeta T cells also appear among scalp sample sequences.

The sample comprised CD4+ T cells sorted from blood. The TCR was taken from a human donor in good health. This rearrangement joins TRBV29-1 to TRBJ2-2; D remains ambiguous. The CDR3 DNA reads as TGCAGCGTGATCTTTAACACCGGGGAGCTGTTTTTT. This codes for CSVIFNTGELFF.